This T cell receptor beta chain stems from a study of blood T cells in healthy people across ages. Overall study findings and caveats: Among long-lived donors, naive CD4+ cells were more numerous and diversity higher than in aged donors.

Per-sample PBMC isolation yielded at least 6 million cells. A J-beta primer mix and a sample-barcoded 5' primer were used in a second PCR of about 7 to 12 cycles. TCRdb fed the 5' RACE reads into MiXCR, producing one record per CDR3 protein. The sample yields hundreds of thousands of distinct CDR3 sequences, approximately 31% seen once. Remarks on this clonotype: Antigen: not known.

V was cut by 6 bases and J by 2 bases, with 18 bases left in between. In germline, CDR1 is SNHLY, CDR2 FYNNEI. The CDR3 is made up of 16 amino acids. Sequencing was performed on blood. The chain couples TRBV2 to TRBJ2-3; D may be TRBD1 or TRBD2 (6 bases each). This TCR derives from an elderly woman in good health. The CDR3 here is CASRFMGGRVTDTQYF. CDR3 in DNA: TGTGCCAGCAGATTTATGGGGGGCCGAGTCACAGATACGCAGTATTTT. The full variable domain, completed using reference TRBV2 and TRBJ2-3, is EPEVTQTPSHQVTQMGQEVILRCVPISNHLYFYWYRQILGQKVEFLVSFYNNEISEKSEIFDDQFSVERPDGSNFTLKIRSTKLEDSAMYFCASRFMGGRVTDTQYFGPGTRLTVL.